This T cell receptor (beta chain) was recovered during a study of CD8+ T cells in alopecia areata. Overall study context: After 6 to 18 months of tofacitinib, follow-up continued 6 months off drug. Study conclusions and caveats: Scalp sample sequencing also detects resident alphabeta T cells of normal skin.

Treatment reported: oral pan-JAK inhibitor, 5-10 mg twice daily. Lesional scalp punch biopsies and peripheral blood were collected from alopecia areata patients. cDNA reverse transcribed from extracted RNA served as the sequencing template. Profiled with immunoSEQ multiplex PCR; TCRdb holds only in-frame clones, not every one. The data show around 70,000 clones, roughly 28% seen once. Germline values: CDR1 SGHRS, CDR2 YFSETQ. The CDR3 consists of 15 residues. Deletions cut 1 base from V and 1 base from J, with 11 bases between. This clone has just a few counts. What it binds is unknown. The genes are TRBV5-1 and TRBJ1-2; D is perhaps TRBD1 (5 bases). The source was CD8+ T cells sorted from blood, collected at week 4, from a patient treated with tofacitinib. The sequence was obtained from a human donor with alopecia areata. The CDR3 region is CASSLSGPDNYGYTF. As DNA, the CDR3 is TGCGCCAGCAGCTTGTCAGGGCCGGATAACTATGGCTACACCTTC.